The next 24 T cell receptor beta chains were all read from a single sample in a study of cytomegalovirus exposure and HLA in healthy donors. Primers for the PCR totalled 60 Vbeta and 13 Jbeta. Repertoires were generated with immunoSEQ multiplex PCR, while TCRdb's copy carries only in-frame clones and drops some. Its table lists 150,000 to 200,000 clones. Sequencing input: PBMCs. These receptor sequences come from a man aged 30 to 45 in good health and CMV-seronegative.

This chain uses TRBV13 with TRBJ2-1; 8 positions agree with TRBD2. Germline CDR1 reads PRHDT; CDR2 reads FYEKMQ (reference sequence). The junction had 16 bases not matched to a gene; V was cut back by 4 bases and J by 8 bases. CDR3 length: 17 amino acids. CDR3 DNA sequence: TGTGCCAGCAGCTCATATGGGGGGGATATAGCGGGGTATGAGCAGTTCTTC. It codes for CASSSYGGDIAGYEQFF.

The rearrangement links TRBV7-7 to TRBJ2-3; D ambiguous. Germline V CDR1 and CDR2: SSHAT, FNYEAQ (reference sequence). V gave up 1 base and J gave up 0 bases, with 8 bases separating them. The CDR3 covers 15 residues. The CDR3 DNA reads as TGTGCCAGCAGCTTAGTTCCGGGTAGCACAGATACGCAGTATTTT. Protein: CASSLVPGSTDTQYF.

The V gene is TRBV7-9, the J gene TRBJ2-3; 9 bases match TRBD2. The V gene's germline CDR1 is SEHNR and CDR2 FQNEAQ (reference sequence). V was clipped by 3 bases and J by 3 bases; unmatched bases: 7. This CDR3 comprises 16 residues. CDR3 region: CASSLTLAGVTDTQYF. CDR3 DNA sequence: TGTGCCAGCAGCTTGACCTTAGCGGGAGTTACAGATACGCAGTATTTT.

The V call is TRBV10-2, the J call TRBJ1-5; 8 nucleotides align to TRBD1. V trimming: 4 bases; J trimming: 4 bases; junction bases outside the gene matches: 6. CDR3 size: 15 residues. Per the germline V gene, CDR1 is WSHSY and CDR2 is SAAADI. The CDR3: CASSAGTGFNQPQHF. The CDR3 DNA is TGCGCCAGCAGTGCCGGGACAGGTTTTAATCAGCCCCAGCATTTT.

This chain connects TRBV14 to TRBJ2-7, with D possibly being TRBD1 (5 bases). The length of the CDR3 is 15 residues. Trimming shortened V by 0 bases and J by 2 bases, and 11 bases separated the two germline ends. Germline CDR1 is SGHDN and CDR2 is FVKESK. CDR3: CASSQERQYTYEQYF. The CDR3 DNA sequence: TGTGCCAGCAGCCAAGAACGACAGTACACCTACGAGCAGTACTTC. Variable domain in full (rest from reference TRBV14 and TRBJ2-7): EAGVTQFPSHSVIEKGQTVTLRCDPISGHDNLYWYRRVMGKEIKFLLHFVKESKQDESGMPNNRFLAERTGGTYSTLKVQPAELEDSGVYFCASSQERQYTYEQYFGPGTRLTVT.

This chain uses TRBV15 with TRBJ1-1, with TRBD1 as a possible D gene (5 bases). There are 15 residues in the CDR3. CDR1 and CDR2 from the germline V gene are LNHNV and YYDKDF (reference sequence). The V and J ends lost 0 bases and 1 base respectively, with 9 bases between them. The CDR3 here is CATSRDGGGNTEAFF. For the CDR3, the DNA is TGTGCCACCAGCAGAGATGGGGGGGGGAACACTGAAGCTTTCTTT.

This sequence joins TRBV7-2 and TRBJ1-1; the D is unclear. V was clipped by 1 base and J by 12 bases, with 12 bases between them. The germline CDR1 and CDR2 sequences are SGHTA and FQGNSA. The length of the CDR3 is 12 residues. This chain's CDR3 is CASSLGRGLPFF. The CDR3 DNA follows: TGTGCCAGCAGCTTAGGCAGAGGGTTACCTTTCTTT.

V and J are TRBV9 and TRBJ2-2; D gene unclear. CDR3 length: 13 residues. V lost 3 bases and J lost 6, with 9 bases in between. Germline CDR1 SGDLS, CDR2 YYNGEE. The DNA for the CDR3 is TGTGCCAGCAGCGAGTCGCTAGCCGGGGAGCTGTTTTTT. Translating it yields CASSESLAGELFF.

This sequence joins TRBV5-1 and TRBJ2-2; D is uncertain. The CDR3 is 14 amino acids. Per the germline V gene, CDR1 is SGHRS and CDR2 is YFSETQ. V gave up 4 bases and J gave up 5 bases, with 12 bases separating them. CDR3 coding DNA: TGCGCCAGCAGCCCGGGTATAGATACCGGGGAGCTGTTTTTT. This sequence encodes CASSPGIDTGELFF. Full variable domain (missing parts from reference TRBV5-1 and TRBJ2-2): KAGVTQTPRYLIKTRGQQVTLSCSPISGHRSVSWYQQTPGQGLQFLFEYFSETQRNKGNFPGRFSGRQFSNSRSEMNVSTLELGDSALYLCASSPGIDTGELFFGEGSRLTVL.

The chain employs TRBV9 and TRBJ2-1; 11 bases are a match to TRBD2. With 3 bases clipped from V and 2 bases from J, the junction kept 4 bases outside the gene matches. Germline V gives CDR1 SGDLS, CDR2 YYNGEE. This CDR3 is 16 amino acids long. CDR3 DNA: TGTGCCAGCAGCGCTCTGACTAGCGGGACCTACAATGAGCAGTTCTTC. As protein: CASSALTSGTYNEQFF.

The chain has TRBV7-2 and TRBJ1-1; 11 nucleotides align to TRBD1. V was clipped by 5 bases and J by 12 bases; unmatched bases: 17. The CDR3 consists of 16 residues. Germline V gene lookup returns CDR1 SGHTA and CDR2 FQGNSA. The chain's CDR3 is CASSPPEDRGHETSFF. DNA for the CDR3: TGTGCCAGCAGCCCCCCCGAGGACAGGGGGCATGAGACATCTTTCTTT.

The chain uses TRBV19 and TRBJ2-3; no clear D gene. V was pared by 3 bases and J by 0 bases, with 10 bases between. The CDR3 length is 15 residues. CDR1 LNHDA and CDR2 SQIVND come from the germline V gene (reference sequence). The CDR3 nucleotides read TGTGCCAGTAGTATCGCTAGAACTAGCACAGATACGCAGTATTTT. Translated: CASSIARTSTDTQYF.

V is TRBV5-5 and J is TRBJ1-1, with no clear D. This CDR3 comprises 15 residues. V lost 2 bases, J lost 3 bases, and 14 bases lay in between. Germline values: CDR1 SGHKS, CDR2 YYEKEE (reference sequence). CDR3 nucleotide sequence: TGTGCCAGCAGCTTTTTGCAGGACTTCGACACTGAAGCTTTCTTT. It yields the protein CASSFLQDFDTEAFF.

V and J are TRBV4-3 and TRBJ2-7; possible D gene TRBD2, 6 bases. V dropped 0 bases and J dropped 4 bases, with 13 bases sitting between them. Germline V gene lookup returns CDR1 LGHNA and CDR2 YSLEER. This CDR3 spans 15 amino acids. This CDR3 reads CASSQDRGFQYEQYF. The CDR3 nucleotides read TGCGCCAGCAGCCAAGATCGGGGGTTTCAATACGAGCAGTACTTC.

This CDR3 reads CASSLGDREKFDQPQHF. The DNA of the CDR3 is TGTGCCAGCAGCTTGGGGGACAGGGAGAAATTCGATCAGCCCCAGCATTTT. The chain employs TRBV5-5 and TRBJ1-5, with 9 positions matching TRBD1. In germline, CDR1 is SGHKS, CDR2 YYEKEE (reference sequence). The CDR3 extends over 17 amino acids. V lost 0 bases, J lost 5 bases, and 9 bases stayed unmatched.

The genes are TRBV19 and TRBJ2-3, with 12 positions matching TRBD2. The CDR3 covers 16 residues. CDR1 is LNHDA, CDR2 SQIVND, per germline (reference sequence). V was clipped by 6 bases and J by 4 bases; unmatched bases: 8. The CDR3: CASSSSGRASADTQYF. The CDR3 nucleotides read TGTGCCAGTAGCTCTAGCGGGAGGGCCTCGGCAGATACGCAGTATTTT.

On this clone: Because the CDR3's place on the DNA is in doubt, the DNA is left out and the CDR3 is given as listed by TCRdb. The genes are TRBV7-9 and TRBJ2-7; no DNA check was done on the table's D call, TRBD2. The length of the CDR3 is 15 amino acids, counting both ends. Germline loops: CDR1 SEHNR, CDR2 FQNEAQ (reference sequence). CDR3 residues: CASFGPGSGGYEQYF.

The chain uses TRBV9 and TRBJ1-1, with 7 bases identical to TRBD1. The CDR3 runs to 14 residues. J lost 4 bases, V lost 0 bases, and 3 bases had no gene match. Looked up from germline, CDR1 is SGDLS and CDR2 is YYNGEE. The CDR3 region has the DNA TGTGCCAGCAGCGTAGAGTCAGGGGGCACTGAAGCTTTCTTT. It is translated as CASSVESGGTEAFF.

The genes are TRBV4-2 and TRBJ2-3; 8 nucleotides align to TRBD2. From germline, CDR1 is LGHNA and CDR2 YNFKEQ. Unmatched junction bases numbered 11, after V lost 4 bases and J lost 5 bases. The CDR3 loop spans 16 amino acids. The CDR3 is CASSPTEAGAGDTQYF. The CDR3 nucleotides are TGTGCCAGCAGCCCTACAGAAGCGGGAGCGGGAGATACGCAGTATTTT.

The V and J genes are TRBV21-1 and TRBJ1-1. TRBV21-1 is listed as a pseudogene. This CDR3 comprises 13 residues. In DNA form, the CDR3 reads TGTGCCAGCAGCAAAGGAGAGAACACTGAAGCTTTCTTT. Amino acid sequence: CASSKGENTEAFF.

The chain links TRBV12-5 to TRBJ1-2; tentative D call: TRBD1 (6 bases). CDR3 length: 19 amino acids. V was cut by 1 base and J by 2 bases, with 23 bases left in between. Per the germline V gene, CDR1 is LGHNT and CDR2 is FRNRAP. The CDR3: CASGLASNREGVRNYGYTF. The CDR3 coding sequence is TGTGCTAGTGGTTTGGCATCCAACAGGGAAGGAGTAAGGAACTATGGCTACACCTTC.

The rearrangement links TRBV5-1 to TRBJ2-1; TRBD2 matches at 11 bases. The J segment lost 7 bases and the V segment lost 4 bases, leaving 7 bases of the junction unmatched. Germline V gene data show CDR1 as SGHRS and CDR2 as YFSETQ. This CDR3 comprises 15 residues. The CDR3 reads CASSVTSGSGNEQFF. The CDR3 DNA sequence: TGCGCCAGCAGCGTTACTAGCGGGAGTGGGAATGAGCAGTTCTTC. The full variable domain, with the rest looked up from reference TRBV5-1 and TRBJ2-1, is KAGVTQTPRYLIKTRGQQVTLSCSPISGHRSVSWYQQTPGQGLQFLFEYFSETQRNKGNFPGRFSGRQFSNSRSEMNVSTLELGDSALYLCASSVTSGSGNEQFFGPGTRLTVL.

The genes are TRBV7-3 and TRBJ2-5; 7 nucleotides agree with TRBD1. The assigned J gene may be wrong: the sequence end matches TRBJ2-7 better. Germline V lookup: CDR1 SGHTA, CDR2 FQGTGA. CDR3 size: 14 residues. In nucleotides, the CDR3 is TGTGCCAGCAGCTTATCCGGGACAGAAGTCGAGCAGTACTTC. This sequence encodes CASSLSGTEVEQYF.

The CDR3 region has the DNA TGTGCCAGTAACTTGAACACTGAAGCTTTCTTT. Residues: CASNLNTEAFF. The V and J genes are TRBV19 and TRBJ1-1; D remains unclear. The CDR3 sequence is 11 residues long. V lost 7 bases and J lost 0, with 3 bases in between. The germline gives CDR1 LNHDA, CDR2 SQIVND (reference sequence).